This TCR beta chain is from a study of blood T cell repertoires in COVID-19. CDR3 length equals 14 residues. Germline assignment: CDR1 KGHDR and CDR2 SFDVKD. V was clipped by 9 bases and J by 5 bases; unmatched bases: 8. TCRdb's copy holds only in-frame clones and misses some; the assay was immunoSEQ multiplex PCR. The sample includes approximately 76,000 clones, approximately 88% seen only once; the top ten take around 40%. The TCR sequence derives from a human donor in a cohort sampled during active COVID-19. The chain couples TRBV24-1 to TRBJ2-1, with TRBD2 matching 8 bases. The sample comprised peripheral blood. The CDR3 DNA sequence: TGTGCCACCTCTATAGCGGGACCAAACAATGAGCAGTTCTTC. Translation: CATSIAGPNNEQFF.